The clone carrying this TCR beta chain was detected a few times. The antigen is undetermined. The record originates from a study of T-cell memory formation after mild COVID-19. Study as a whole: Across donors, TCR clusters were largely donor specific. Study-wide points: Pre-infection memory carried some responding clones, suggesting that cross-reactive memory joined. The CD4+ clones that contracted clustered mainly within CM and EM, and the CD8+ clones concentrated in EMRA.

TCRalpha and TCRbeta libraries used 5'RACE with constant-segment primers and UMIs. TCRdb processed the 5' RACE reads anew with MiXCR; each CDR3 protein has one entry. The data hold approximately 300,000 distinct CDR3 sequences, with 15% observed a single time. The CDR3 is 13 residues long. V dropped 8 bases and J dropped 7 bases, with 15 bases sitting between them. The sample taken for sequencing was PBMCs or a T cell subset sorted from them (not recorded which). The gene calls are TRBV12-3 or TRBV12-4 and TRBJ1-5, with D possibly being TRBD1 (5 bases). The clonotype was recovered from a man between 18 and 29 years old who had mild COVID-19 (a few samples of this study predate the infection). Cell type and time point are not known. CDR3 DNA: TGTGCCAGCTCCGGCGGGGCGAGACAGCCCCAGCATTTT. This translates into CASSGGARQPQHF.